This T cell receptor (beta chain) was retrieved from a study of blood T cells in healthy people across ages. The CDR3 loop spans 19 amino acids. Per germline, CDR1 SGHVS and CDR2 FQNEAQ. Germline trimming cut 5 bases from V and 0 bases from J; bases unmatched to any gene: 15. A second PCR of about 6 to 11 cycles used a sample-barcoded 5' primer and a J-beta primer mix. Using its own MiXCR run on the 5' RACE reads, TCRdb lists one record per CDR3 protein. The sample carries roughly 1.7 million distinct CDR3 sequences, 30% to 40% recorded once. This sequence joins TRBV7-8 and TRBJ1-1; 10 nucleotides line up with TRBD1. The sequenced material came from blood. This sequence originates from a woman in her twenties or thirties in good health. CDR3 loop: CASSPFMIDRGLMNTEAFF. For the CDR3, the DNA is TGTGCCAGCAGCCCCTTTATGATAGACAGGGGGCTTATGAACACTGAAGCTTTCTTT.